This T cell receptor (beta chain) was captured in a study of human T cells and chemical hapten exposure. Overall study: Small volume differences among pooled libraries mainly caused per-sample TCR yield variation.

Time point denoted: pre-sensitization, week 0. The treatment denotes: therapeutic diphenylcyclopropenone sensitization with weekly scalp DPC. Per germline, CDR1 KGHSH and CDR2 LQKENI. The CDR3 is made up of 13 amino acids. Trimming removed 3 bases at V and 4 bases at J, with 6 bases between. Study conclusions and caveats: Those TCRs sitting above 1 in 1000 frequency stayed the same with DPC sensitization.

This clonotype was counted ten times or more. Its specificity is not known. TCRdb reprocessed the RACE reads with MiXCR, giving one entry per CDR3 protein. This sample has about 61,000 distinct CDR3 sequences; roughly 6.7% occur once, and the top ten carry approximately 1.7%. The clonotype was recovered from a woman under 40 with alopecia areata. Some clones in this sample may be carry-over from other donors' samples. The starting material was whole blood, obtained in connection with sensitization to the hapten diphenylcyclopropenone (DPC). This chain joins TRBV18 and TRBJ1-4, with D unresolved. Here the CDR3 reads CASSPDSNEKLFF. For the CDR3, the DNA is TGTGCCAGCTCACCGGATAGTAATGAAAAACTGTTTTTT.